These 19 T cell receptor beta chains were all obtained from the same sample, sequenced in a study of blood T cell repertoires in COVID-19. This table comes from immunoSEQ multiplex PCR, and its TCRdb copy is limited to in-frame clones, with some not included. The sample holds tens of thousands of clones; around 94% are singletons and the top ten take 0.3% to 0.4%. Sequenced input: peripheral blood. All receptors derive from a man aged 45 to 65 with COVID-19, enrolled during active disease.

The chain joins TRBV6-5 to TRBJ1-2; no clear D. The CDR3 has 13 amino acids. Germline CDR1 reads MNHEY; CDR2 reads SVGAGI. Trimming stripped 6 bases from V and 4 bases from J, with 12 bases between. For the CDR3, the DNA is TGTGCCAGCAGCGACATTGTTGGCTATGGCTACACCTTC. Translated, it gives CASSDIVGYGYTF.

The rearrangement joins TRBV9 to TRBJ2-7, with D maybe TRBD1 (6 bases). V shed 1 base and J shed 2 bases, with 10 bases lying between them. This CDR3 region has 14 residues. In germline, CDR1 is SGDLS, CDR2 YYNGEE. CDR3 region: CASSVSTGPYEQYF. CDR3 sequence (DNA): TGTGCCAGCAGCGTATCGACAGGACCCTACGAGCAGTACTTC.

The J gene is TRBJ2-2, the V gene TRBV27, with unresolved D. Looked up from germline, CDR1 is MNHEY and CDR2 is SMNVEV (reference sequence). The CDR3 is 12 residues long. V lost 5 bases, J lost 2 bases, and 3 bases lay in between. The CDR3 sequence is CASSHNTGELFF. As DNA, the CDR3 is TGTGCCAGCAGTCATAACACCGGGGAGCTGTTTTTT.

The chain combines TRBV5-1 with TRBJ2-1; 11 nucleotides agree with TRBD2. V lost 0 bases and J lost 6; bases outside the gene matches: 5. The CDR3 spans 16 residues. CDR1 and CDR2 (germline): SGHRS, YFSETQ. CDR3 protein: CASSLALAGGINEQFF. In nucleotides, the CDR3 is TGCGCCAGCAGCTTGGCCCTAGCGGGAGGAATCAATGAGCAGTTCTTC.

V and J are TRBV6-4 and TRBJ1-5; 9 bases agree with TRBD1. Trimming cost V 2 bases and J 5 bases; bases outside gene matches: 10. The CDR3 runs 17 residues. Germline V gene sequence: CDR1 MRHNA, CDR2 SNTAGT. The CDR3 bases are TGTGCCAGCAGTGACGCCCTAACGGACAGGGGTGATCAGCCCCAGCATTTT. It encodes CASSDALTDRGDQPQHF.

This sequence joins TRBV19 and TRBJ2-6; 7 bases agree with TRBD1. In germline, CDR1 is LNHDA, CDR2 SQIVND (reference sequence). The V gene end was trimmed by 6 bases and the J gene end by 4 bases; junction bases not matched to a gene: 6. This CDR3 contains 15 residues. CDR3 nucleotide sequence: TGTGCCAGTAGCCCGACAGGGTACGGGGCCAACGTCCTGACTTTC. Residues: CASSPTGYGANVLTF.

The chain links TRBV5-6 to TRBJ2-1; 9 nucleotides match TRBD2. The CDR3 length is 14 residues. Looked up from germline, CDR1 is SGHDT and CDR2 is YYEEEE. Germline trimming cut 3 bases from V and 3 bases from J; bases unmatched to any gene: 1. DNA of the CDR3: TGTGCCAGCAGCTCTAGCGGGGTCTACAATGAGCAGTTCTTC. It yields the protein CASSSSGVYNEQFF.

The sample holds one count of this clone. This chain's CDR3 is CASSLAEAGTGNNQPQHF. CDR3 nucleotide sequence: TGTGCCAGCAGCTTAGCTGAGGCCGGGACAGGGAACAATCAGCCCCAGCATTTT. This chain links TRBV7-8 with TRBJ1-5; 9 positions agree with TRBD1. V was pared by 0 bases and J by 3 bases, with 9 bases of the junction left unmatched. Looked up from germline, CDR1 is SGHVS and CDR2 is FQNEAQ. The length of the CDR3 is 18 residues.

The chain employs TRBV19 and TRBJ1-1; possible D gene TRBD1, 6 bases. The germline V gene has CDR1 LNHDA and CDR2 SQIVND (reference sequence). Deletions cut 7 bases from V and 1 base from J, with 16 bases between. The CDR3 has 15 residues. The CDR3 coding sequence is TGTGCCAGTACCCCTTGGGGGGGCGCGAACACTGAAGCTTTCTTT. Protein: CASTPWGGANTEAFF.

The rearrangement joins TRBV15 to TRBJ2-5; 11 positions agree with TRBD1. Germline values: CDR1 LNHNV, CDR2 YYDKDF (reference sequence). The J segment lost 4 bases and the V segment lost 1 base, leaving 5 bases of the junction unmatched. The CDR3 spans 16 residues. The CDR3 DNA follows: TGTGCCACCAGCAGAGTTGTTGGGACAGGGGGAGAGACCCAGTACTTC. Its translation: CATSRVVGTGGETQYF.

The chain recombines TRBV9 with TRBJ2-1; 7 bases line up with TRBD2. Germline CDR1 and CDR2: SGDLS and YYNGEE. The V and J ends lost 2 bases and 1 base, in that order; junction bases with no gene match: 3. This CDR3 is 15 amino acids long. The CDR3 DNA reads TGTGCCAGCAGCGTCGGAGCGGGGTCCTACAATGAGCAGTTCTTC. It is translated as CASSVGAGSYNEQFF.

The chain couples TRBV19 to TRBJ1-3, with D uncertain. The CDR3 totals 15 residues. The V and J ends lost 5 bases and 8 bases respectively, with 19 bases between them. Germline lookup yields CDR1 LNHDA and CDR2 SQIVND (reference sequence). The CDR3, as DNA: TGTGCCAGTAGTCCACAAGTTCTCTTTGCGGACACCATATATTTT. Protein product: CASSPQVLFADTIYF.

The chain links TRBV11-2 to TRBJ2-6, with D possibly TRBD1 on 5 matching bases. Germline loops: CDR1 SGHAT, CDR2 FQNNGV. The CDR3 length is 14 residues. With 8 bases removed from V and 0 bases from J, the gap between germline ends came to 8 bases. The CDR3 sequence: CASGAVSGANVLTF. The CDR3 DNA reads as TGTGCCAGCGGGGCGGTCTCTGGGGCCAACGTCCTGACTTTC.

The V gene is TRBV5-1, the J gene TRBJ2-1; maybe TRBD1 (5 bases). Germline loops: CDR1 SGHRS, CDR2 YFSETQ. The CDR3 contains 15 residues. V was clipped by 2 bases and J by 6 bases, with 15 bases between them. DNA for the CDR3: TGCGCCAGCAGCTTAAAACAGGTTACCGCCAATGAGCAGTTCTTC. Residues: CASSLKQVTANEQFF.

CDR3 bases: TGTGCCAGCAGCCCGGGACAGGGGGTCAGCTCTGGGGCCAACGTCCTGACTTTC. This translates into CASSPGQGVSSGANVLTF. The V gene is TRBV5-4, the J gene TRBJ2-6; the match to TRBD1 covers 11 bases. J gave up 0 bases and V 4 bases, and 6 bases lay outside the gene matches. The CDR3 covers 18 residues. Germline V gives CDR1 SGHNT, CDR2 YYREEE (reference sequence).

The chain couples TRBV6-2 or TRBV6-3 to TRBJ2-5; 9 nucleotides agree with TRBD1. The CDR3 length is 15 residues. Germline V CDR1 and CDR2: MNHEY, SVGEGT. Trimming cost V 5 bases and J 4 bases; bases outside gene matches: 8. CDR3 sequence: CASSQRDRETETQYF. The CDR3 coding sequence is TGTGCCAGCAGTCAACGGGACAGGGAGACAGAGACCCAGTACTTC.

The CDR3 bases are TGTGCCAGTACCAATTTGGGTGGGAGGCTGTTTTTT. Its translation: CASTNLGGRLFF. The rearrangement uses TRBV19 and TRBJ1-4; D ambiguous. The CDR3 is 12 residues long. V lost 7 bases to trimming and J lost 14 bases, with 17 bases between them. The V gene's germline CDR1 is LNHDA and CDR2 SQIVND (reference sequence).

V and J are TRBV4-2 and TRBJ1-1; D not certain. The V and J ends lost 0 bases and 5 bases respectively, with 7 bases between them. The CDR3 contains 13 residues. CDR1 and CDR2 (germline): LGHNA, YNFKEQ. The CDR3 DNA reads as TGTGCCAGCAGCCAAGATCCGGAGACTGAAGCTTTCTTT. Translated: CASSQDPETEAFF.

V is TRBV18 and J is TRBJ2-1, with unresolved D. Germline CDR1 and CDR2: KGHSH and LQKENI. V was clipped by 4 bases and J by 0 bases, with 10 bases between them. There are 15 residues in the CDR3. CDR3 in amino acids: CASSQSSSSYNEQFF. CDR3 sequence (DNA): TGTGCCAGCTCACAGAGTTCTAGCTCCTACAATGAGCAGTTCTTC.